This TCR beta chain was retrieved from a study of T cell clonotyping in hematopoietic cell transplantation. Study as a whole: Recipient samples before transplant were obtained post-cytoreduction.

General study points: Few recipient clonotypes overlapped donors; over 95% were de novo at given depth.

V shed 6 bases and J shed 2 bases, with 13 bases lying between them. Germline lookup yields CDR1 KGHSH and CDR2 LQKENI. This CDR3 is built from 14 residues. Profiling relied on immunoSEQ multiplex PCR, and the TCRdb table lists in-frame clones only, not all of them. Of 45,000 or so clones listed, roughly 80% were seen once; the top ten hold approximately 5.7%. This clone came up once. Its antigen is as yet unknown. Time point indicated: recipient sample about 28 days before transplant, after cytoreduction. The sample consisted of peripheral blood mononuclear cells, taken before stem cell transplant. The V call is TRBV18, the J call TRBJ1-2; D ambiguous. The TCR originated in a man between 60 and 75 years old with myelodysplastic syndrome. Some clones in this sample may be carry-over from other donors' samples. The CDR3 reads CASSLRVSNYGYTF. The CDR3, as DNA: TGTGCCAGCTCCCTGAGAGTGTCGAACTATGGCTACACCTTC. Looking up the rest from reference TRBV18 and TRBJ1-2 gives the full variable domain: NAGVMQNPRHLVRRRGQEARLRCSPMKGHSHVYWYRQLPEEGLKFMVYLQKENIIDESGMPKERFSAEFPKEGPSILRIQQVVRGDSAAYFCASSLRVSNYGYTFGSGTRLTVV.